Each of the 23 T cell receptor beta chains below was sequenced from the same sample in a study of control samples from healthy donors and cancer patients. Clones were read by immunoSEQ multiplex PCR, and TCRdb kept only the in-frame ones, dropping some. The sample gives about 110,000 clones, 70% to 85% of which show up once; around 6.6% is in the top ten. Sequenced material: blood. These receptor sequences come from a man aged 18 to 30 in good health.

The chain carries TRBV12-5 and TRBJ2-2; no clear D. V was clipped by 2 bases and J by 2 bases, with 12 bases between them. The CDR3 extends over 16 amino acids. Germline CDR1 and CDR2: LGHNT and FRNRAP. CDR3 coding DNA: TGTGCTAGTGGTTTGTATATCGGCAGCAACACCGGGGAGCTGTTTTTT. This codes for CASGLYIGSNTGELFF.

The V call is TRBV2, the J call TRBJ1-2, with TRBD1 matching over 9 bases. The V segment lost 7 bases and the J segment 2 bases; nucleotides outside the gene matches: 5. In germline, CDR1 is SNHLY, CDR2 FYNNEI. This CDR3 spans 14 amino acids. The CDR3 nucleotides read TGTGCCAGCAAATCCGGGACAGGGAACTATGGCTACACCTTC. Its protein is CASKSGTGNYGYTF.

V gene TRBV9 combines with J gene TRBJ2-5, with no clear D. The CDR3 totals 14 residues. Germline V gene lookup returns CDR1 SGDLS and CDR2 YYNGEE. Trimming removed 1 base from V and 5 bases from J, with 12 bases in between. DNA for the CDR3: TGTGCCAGCAGCGTATCGGGCGGTCCGGAGACCCAGTACTTC. As protein: CASSVSGGPETQYF.

This clone was seen a handful of times. Other nucleotide sequences from this sample produce the same CDR3. This chain links TRBV27 with TRBJ1-6; tentative D call: TRBD1 (5 bases). The germline CDR1 and CDR2 sequences are MNHEY and SMNVEV (reference sequence). V lost 2 bases and J lost 7, with 12 bases in between. The CDR3 contains 15 residues. The CDR3 nucleotides are TGTGCCAGCAGTTTACGGGCAGGGATGAATTCACCCCTCCACTTT. It is translated as CASSLRAGMNSPLHF.

This clone was picked up one time. The rearrangement links TRBV27 to TRBJ2-5; 10 positions agree with TRBD1. Trimming took 3 bases from V and 7 from J; bases not matched to a gene: 2. Germline CDR1 and CDR2: MNHEY and SMNVEV (reference sequence). The CDR3 covers 13 residues. For the CDR3, the DNA is TGTGCCAGCAGTTTGGGGACAGGGGTGACCCAGTACTTC. Translated, it gives CASSLGTGVTQYF.

The gene calls are TRBV6-1 and TRBJ2-1, with 10 nucleotides matching TRBD2. Germline loops: CDR1 MNHNS, CDR2 SASEGT. Trimming cost V 2 bases and J 4 bases; bases outside gene matches: 8. The CDR3 spans 17 residues. Written as DNA, the CDR3 is TGTGCCAGCAGTGAACGTCGAAGGACTAGCGGATACAATGAGCAGTTCTTC. Its protein product is CASSERRRTSGYNEQFF.

The chain links TRBV7-2 to TRBJ2-5, with a tentative D call TRBD2 (6 bases). Germline-derived CDR1 and CDR2 are SGHTA and FQGNSA. Between the trimmed V and J ends, which lost 5 bases and 6 bases, there was a span of 22 bases. CDR3 length equals 16 residues. The CDR3 loop is CASSPSFLEGGKTQYF. CDR3 in DNA: TGTGCCAGCAGCCCAAGTTTCCTTGAGGGAGGAAAGACCCAGTACTTC.

CDR3 amino acids: CAWSVGQTSNQPQHF. The CDR3, as DNA: TGTGCCTGGAGTGTAGGGCAGACAAGCAATCAGCCCCAGCATTTT. The J gene is TRBJ1-5, the V gene TRBV30; D unclear. Germline lookup yields CDR1 GTSNPN and CDR2 SVGIG (reference sequence). CDR3 size: 15 residues. With 0 bases removed from V and 1 base from J, the gap between germline ends came to 10 bases.

The chain has TRBV7-6 and TRBJ2-1, with D tentatively TRBD1 (6 bases). Germline V gives CDR1 SGHVS, CDR2 FNYEAQ. V was trimmed by 5 bases and J by 1 base, leaving 24 bases between them. This CDR3 is built from 19 residues. The CDR3 coding sequence is TGTGCCAGCAGCACACGGTCGGAGCAGGGGATCTCATCCTACAATGAGCAGTTCTTC. This translates into CASSTRSEQGISSYNEQFF. The variable domain in full, with the rest retrieved from reference TRBV7-6 and TRBJ2-1, is GAGVSQSPRYKVTKRGQDVALRCDPISGHVSLYWYRQALGQGPEFLTYFNYEAQQDKSGLPNDRFSAERPEGSISTLTIQRTEQRDSAMYRCASSTRSEQGISSYNEQFFGPGTRLTVL.

The gene calls are TRBV13 and TRBJ2-5; TRBD1 agrees at 7 bases. CDR3 length: 15 amino acids. From germline, CDR1 is PRHDT and CDR2 FYEKMQ (reference sequence). The V and J ends lost 0 bases and 5 bases, in that order; junction bases with no gene match: 6. The CDR3 reads CASSLGRGRLETQYF. The CDR3 DNA follows: TGTGCCAGCAGCTTAGGGAGGGGGCGTTTGGAGACCCAGTACTTC.

This rearrangement joins TRBV30 to TRBJ2-2; no clear D gene. Germline assignment: CDR1 GTSNPN and CDR2 SVGIG (reference sequence). The CDR3 is 14 amino acids. The ends were cut back, 0 bases at V and 4 bases at J, with 9 bases in the middle. The DNA of the CDR3 is TGTGCCTGGAGTGTCGAGGTGGTCACCGGGGAGCTGTTTTTT. Its translation is CAWSVEVVTGELFF.

The rearrangement uses TRBV21-1 and TRBJ2-7; the D call in the table, TRBD2, was not verified against the DNA. TRBV21-1 counts as a pseudogene. This CDR3 is 17 amino acids long. The CDR3 loop reads CASSKGEVMLHSYEQYV. DNA for the CDR3: TGTGCCAGCAGCAAGGGGGAGGTTATGCTGCATTCCTACGAGCAGTACGTC.

The CDR3 nucleotides read TGTGCCAGCAGCCCCCCTCGGGGCACTGAAGCTTTCTTT. This translates into CASSPPRGTEAFF. The genes are TRBV5-4 and TRBJ1-1; no clear D. Between the trimmed V and J ends, which lost 4 bases and 4 bases, there was a span of 11 bases. CDR3 length equals 13 residues. From germline, CDR1 is SGHNT and CDR2 YYREEE (reference sequence).

Written as DNA, the CDR3 is TGCGCCAGCAGCTTGGGGGGTTTTAACTATGGCTACACCTTC. As protein: CASSLGGFNYGYTF. The chain joins TRBV5-1 to TRBJ1-2; unclear D gene. The CDR3 totals 14 residues. Germline lookup yields CDR1 SGHRS and CDR2 YFSETQ. V lost 0 bases to trimming and J lost 1 base, with 7 bases between them.

This sequence joins TRBV28 and TRBJ1-2, with D hard to call. CDR3 length: 13 amino acids. V was shortened by 5 bases and J by 4 bases, with 11 bases between the two germline ends. CDR1 is MDHEN and CDR2 is SYDVKM in the germline V gene. In nucleotides, the CDR3 is TGTGCCAGCAGTCCACCAGACTCCTATGGCTACACCTTC. Residues: CASSPPDSYGYTF.

This clone came up once. The V and J genes are TRBV27 and TRBJ1-1; no definite D call. V shed 3 bases and J shed 4 bases, with 15 bases lying between them. Per germline, CDR1 MNHEY and CDR2 SMNVEV (reference sequence). This CDR3 is 15 amino acids long. The CDR3 sequence: CASSFGPGGGTEAFF. CDR3 coding DNA: TGTGCCAGCAGTTTCGGACCCGGTGGAGGCACTGAAGCTTTCTTT.

The V call is TRBV19, the J call TRBJ1-5, with 8 bases lining up with TRBD1. This CDR3 spans 12 amino acids. V was clipped by 8 bases and J by 7 bases; unmatched bases: 4. CDR1 is LNHDA, CDR2 SQIVND, per germline (reference sequence). The CDR3 DNA sequence: TGTGCCAGTCATTACAGGGGGCAGCCCCAGCATTTT. Its protein is CASHYRGQPQHF.

CDR3 amino acids: CASSEAYRLNQPQHF. CDR3 bases: TGTGCCAGCAGTGAAGCCTACAGGCTTAATCAGCCCCAGCATTTT. The rearrangement links TRBV6-1 to TRBJ1-5; possible D gene TRBD1, 5 bases. This CDR3 has 15 amino acids. V gave up 0 bases and J gave up 4 bases, with 10 bases separating them. Germline values: CDR1 MNHNS, CDR2 SASEGT.

The J gene is TRBJ2-5, the V gene TRBV7-2; D perhaps matches TRBD2 (6 bases). Germline V CDR1 and CDR2: SGHTA, FQGNSA. Trimming took off 2 bases at V and 3 bases at J, with 7 bases between the two ends. This CDR3 has 13 amino acids. Here the CDR3 reads CASSLWGEETQYF. DNA of the CDR3: TGTGCCAGCAGCTTATGGGGGGAAGAGACCCAGTACTTC.

The chain uses TRBV19 and TRBJ1-1; no reliable D call. Germline V CDR1 and CDR2: LNHDA, SQIVND (reference sequence). The V end lost 3 bases, the J end lost 5 bases, and 13 bases lay between the germline ends. The CDR3 extends over 14 amino acids. CDR3 DNA: TGTGCCAGTAGTATCACTGGCAGGAGGACTGAAGCTTTCTTT. It encodes CASSITGRRTEAFF.

The chain couples TRBV6-6 to TRBJ2-7, with D possibly TRBD1 on 6 matching bases. This CDR3 is built from 15 residues. Germline V lookup: CDR1 MNHNY, CDR2 SVGAGI (reference sequence). Trimming left V 0 bases short and J 3 bases short, with 12 bases between. The CDR3 nucleotides are TGTGCCAGCAGTTACTCCGGGACATTTAGCTACGAGCAGTACGTC. Its protein is CASSYSGTFSYEQYV.

The chain recombines TRBV29-1 with TRBJ1-2; TRBD1 might be the D (6 bases). Germline V gene sequence: CDR1 SQVTM, CDR2 ANQGSEA. V gave up 7 bases and J gave up 0 bases, with 12 bases separating them. This CDR3 contains 13 residues. The chain's CDR3 is CSAHREANYGYTF. CDR3 sequence (DNA): TGCAGCGCCCACAGGGAAGCTAACTATGGCTACACCTTC. Looking up the rest from reference TRBV29-1 and TRBJ1-2 gives the full variable domain: SAVISQKPSRDICQRGTSLTIQCQVDSQVTMMFWYRQQPGQSLTLIATANQGSEATYESGFVIDKFPISRPNLTFSTLTVSNMSPEDSSIYLCSAHREANYGYTFGSGTRLTVV.

This chain uses TRBV21-1 with TRBJ1-2. TRBV21-1 represents a pseudogene. The CDR3 loop spans 15 amino acids. The CDR3: CASSRTGSPRGGYTF. CDR3 nucleotides: TGTGCCAGCTCCAGAACCGGGAGTCCAAGGGGGGGCTACACCTTC.